These 28 T cell receptor beta chains were sequenced from one sample in a study of T cell repertoires in cytomegalovirus infection. TCRdb re-derived calls from the reads in MiXCR, one entry per CDR3 protein. The table includes roughly 300,000 distinct CDR3 sequences, around a tenth detected once. Sequenced material: PBMCs. These TCRs come from a human donor in good health (CMV status not recorded). Some clones in this sample may be carry-over from other donors' samples.

This clonotype was counted between two and nine times. The J gene is TRBJ2-7, the V gene TRBV15, with TRBD2 matching over 9 bases. The germline V gene encodes CDR1 LNHNV and CDR2 YYDKDF (reference sequence). This CDR3 has 15 amino acids. The V and J ends lost 5 bases and 4 bases, in that order; junction bases with no gene match: 9. This chain's CDR3 is CATSPAGGSSYEQYF. CDR3 bases: TGTGCCACCAGCCCAGCGGGAGGTAGTTCTTACGAGCAGTACTTC.

This clonotype was counted only a few times. The chain is built from TRBV12-3 or TRBV12-4 and TRBJ1-5; 7 bases agree with TRBD1. V shed 4 bases, J shed 1 base, and the junction held 4 bases outside the gene matches. The CDR3 covers 15 residues. The CDR3 sequence is CASSYTGDSNQPQHF. CDR3 bases: TGTGCCAGCAGTTATACAGGGGACAGCAATCAGCCCCAGCATTTT.

This clonotype was counted only a few times. The chain has TRBV15 and TRBJ1-6, with a weak D call TRBD1 (6 bases). The CDR3 contains 13 residues. Germline-derived CDR1 and CDR2 are LNHNV and YYDKDF (reference sequence). V was clipped by 5 bases and J by 10 bases, with 12 bases between them. DNA of the CDR3: TGTGCCACCAGCGTGGACAGATACTCACCCCTCCACTTT. Protein product: CATSVDRYSPLHF.

This clonotype was seen a handful of times. This rearrangement joins TRBV7-9 to TRBJ1-2, with D possibly being TRBD1 (6 bases). The CDR3 consists of 15 residues. The germline CDR1 and CDR2 sequences are SEHNR and FQNEAQ (reference sequence). V was clipped by 5 bases and J by 0 bases, with 13 bases between them. The CDR3 loop is CASSSLDSPNYGYTF. CDR3 DNA sequence: TGTGCCAGCAGCAGCCTGGACAGTCCTAACTATGGCTACACCTTC.

J is TRBJ2-7 and V is TRBV6-2 or TRBV6-3; no reliable D call. Germline V CDR1 and CDR2: MNHEY, SVGEGT. V lost 0 bases, J lost 0 bases, and 9 bases lay in between. The CDR3 contains 15 residues. The CDR3 loop is CASSYSTPSSYEQYF. The CDR3 coding sequence is TGTGCCAGCAGTTACTCGACCCCCAGCTCCTACGAGCAGTACTTC.

The rearrangement links TRBV12-3 or TRBV12-4 to TRBJ2-5, with TRBD1 matching over 7 bases. V shed 4 bases and J 3 bases; nucleotides not matched to a gene: 5. This CDR3 spans 14 amino acids. The CDR3 nucleotides read TGTGCCAGCAGTTCGGGCAGGGGGAAAGAGACCCAGTACTTC. As protein: CASSSGRGKETQYF.

This clonotype was picked up many times. The rearrangement uses TRBV7-2 and TRBJ2-7; D could derive from TRBD1 or TRBD2 (5 bases each). V lost 0 bases and J lost 1, with 13 bases in between. Germline loops: CDR1 SGHTA, CDR2 FQGNSA. The CDR3 runs 16 residues. CDR3 bases: TGTGCCAGCAGCTTAGCGGGCCGGGGCCGGTCCTACGAGCAGTACTTC. Translation gives CASSLAGRGRSYEQYF.

This clonotype occurred many times. The chain uses TRBV11-2 and TRBJ2-7; D not resolved. CDR3 length: 13 residues. CDR1 is SGHAT, CDR2 FQNNGV, per germline. V lost 1 base, J lost 4 bases, and 8 bases lay in between. The CDR3 sequence is CASSLGIGYEQYF. The DNA for the CDR3 is TGTGCCAGCAGCTTAGGGATTGGGTACGAGCAGTACTTC.

This chain connects TRBV4-3 to TRBJ2-5; D is undetermined. The length of the CDR3 is 16 residues. Deletions cut 1 base from V and 3 bases from J, with 15 bases between. CDR1 and CDR2 from the germline V gene are LGHNA and YSLEER. The CDR3 nucleotides are TGCGCCAGCAGCCAAGGGGTCGGGCGAAGAGAAGAGACCCAGTACTTC. Its translation is CASSQGVGRREETQYF.

This clonotype was detected ten times or more. The chain has TRBV7-9 and TRBJ1-1; D perhaps matches TRBD1 (5 bases). CDR3 length equals 15 residues. V was shortened by 5 bases and J by 4 bases, with 17 bases between the two germline ends. Per the germline V gene, CDR1 is SEHNR and CDR2 is FQNEAQ (reference sequence). The CDR3 sequence: CASSPAGGSGTEAFF. The CDR3 DNA follows: TGTGCCAGCAGCCCCGCCGGGGGGTCAGGCACTGAAGCTTTCTTT.

This clonotype was recorded at least ten times. The V gene is TRBV7-8, the J gene TRBJ1-5; D is undetermined. Germline CDR1 and CDR2: SGHVS and FQNEAQ. The CDR3 runs to 16 residues. Trimming removed 1 base at V and 4 bases at J, with 14 bases between. The CDR3 DNA reads TGTGCCAGCAGCTTAGACCGAACCGGAGGAAATCAGCCCCAGCATTTT. It encodes CASSLDRTGGNQPQHF.

This clonotype was counted only a few times. This chain connects TRBV28 to TRBJ2-7; 9 bases match TRBD2. The CDR3 consists of 14 residues. Germline assignment: CDR1 MDHEN and CDR2 SYDVKM. Unmatched junction bases numbered 10, after V lost 7 bases and J lost 6 bases. As DNA, the CDR3 is TGTGCCAGCACCAGACTAGCGGCGCAGGGCGAGCAGTACTTC. Encoded protein: CASTRLAAQGEQYF.

In DNA form, the CDR3 reads TGTGCCAGCAGCTACGGACTTTTCTATGGCTACACCTTC. It translates to CASSYGLFYGYTF. The chain has TRBV7-2 and TRBJ1-2; D not resolved. The CDR3 sequence is 13 residues long. Trimming removed 4 bases from V and 4 bases from J, with 10 bases in between. Germline-derived CDR1 and CDR2 are SGHTA and FQGNSA.

This clonotype was seen ten or more times. The J gene is TRBJ1-1, the V gene TRBV11-3, with D uncertain. Germline V gene data show CDR1 as SGHNT and CDR2 as YENEEA. V was cut by 1 base and J by 4 bases, with 22 bases left in between. This CDR3 spans 18 amino acids. The chain's CDR3 is CASSLGPRNPLVATEAFF. CDR3 DNA: TGTGCCAGCAGCTTAGGTCCCAGAAACCCCCTCGTGGCCACTGAAGCTTTCTTT.

This clonotype was detected many times. The chain carries TRBV28 and TRBJ1-2; TRBD1 aligns across 7 bases. V dropped 7 bases and J dropped 8; count of bases not matched to a gene: 16. There are 15 residues in the CDR3. Germline V gives CDR1 MDHEN, CDR2 SYDVKM. The CDR3 DNA reads as TGTGCCAGCATACCTGAGGGGGCGAGTCATTCCGGCTACACCTTC. Its translation is CASIPEGASHSGYTF.

This clonotype was picked up many times. This chain joins TRBV19 and TRBJ2-5; 7 bases line up with TRBD1. The CDR3 extends over 14 amino acids. With V trimmed by 3 bases and J by 1 base, 2 bases remained unmatched. Germline lookup yields CDR1 LNHDA and CDR2 SQIVND (reference sequence). CDR3 coding DNA: TGTGCCAGTAGTATCGGGACAGTCCAAGAGACCCAGTACTTC. It translates to CASSIGTVQETQYF.

This clonotype was detected only a few times. This chain connects TRBV7-8 to TRBJ2-1; 8 bases are a match to TRBD2. Germline lookup yields CDR1 SGHVS and CDR2 FQNEAQ. The CDR3 has 16 residues. V lost 2 bases to trimming and J lost 7 bases; unmatched junction nucleotides: 10. The CDR3 here is CASSLSSSGRTNEQFF. The CDR3 DNA follows: TGTGCCAGCAGCTTAAGCTCGAGCGGGAGAACGAATGAGCAGTTCTTC. Looking up the rest from reference TRBV7-8 and TRBJ2-1 gives the full variable domain: GAGVSQSPRYKVAKRGQDVALRCDPISGHVSLFWYQQALGQGPEFLTYFQNEAQLDKSGLPSDRFFAERPEGSVSTLKIQRTQQEDSAVYLCASSLSSSGRTNEQFFGPGTRLTVL.

There are many counts of this clonotype. V is TRBV7-8 and J is TRBJ2-3; TRBD1 matches at 12 bases. Per the germline V gene, CDR1 is SGHVS and CDR2 is FQNEAQ. Trimming at V came to 0 bases and at J to 5 bases, leaving 15 bases not matched to a gene. This CDR3 has 20 amino acids. In nucleotides, the CDR3 is TGTGCCAGCAGCTTAGCGAGGTTGTTCCGGGACAGGGGGCGAGGAGATACGCAGTATTTT. It specifies CASSLARLFRDRGRGDTQYF.

The V gene is TRBV6-8, the J gene TRBJ2-7, with 11 bases identical to TRBD1. With 6 bases clipped from V and 4 bases from J, the junction kept 11 bases outside the gene matches. CDR1 and CDR2 (germline): MNHGY, SAAAGT. The CDR3 sequence is 16 residues long. The CDR3 bases are TGTGCCAGCAGCCCATCCCTTGGACAGGGGGCTTACGAGCAGTACTTC. The encoded protein is CASSPSLGQGAYEQYF.

Ten or more counts support this clonotype. The V call is TRBV7-6, the J call TRBJ1-1; possibly TRBD1 for D (5 bases). V was cut by 2 bases and J by 0 bases, with 10 bases left in between. The CDR3 length is 15 residues. Germline V gene sequence: CDR1 SGHVS, CDR2 FNYEAQ. The CDR3 coding sequence is TGTGCCAGCAGCTTACGGGACCTAATGAACACTGAAGCTTTCTTT. Amino acids: CASSLRDLMNTEAFF.

The J gene is TRBJ2-7, the V gene TRBV15; 9 bases match TRBD1. V shed 8 bases, J shed 4 bases, and the junction held 6 bases outside the gene matches. Germline V gene lookup returns CDR1 LNHNV and CDR2 YYDKDF (reference sequence). The CDR3 length is 13 residues. CDR3 residues: CATSGTGPYEQYF. The CDR3 DNA follows: TGTGCCACCTCCGGGACAGGGCCTTACGAGCAGTACTTC.

The rearrangement uses TRBV20-1 and TRBJ1-1; 8 positions match TRBD1. CDR1 and CDR2 (germline): DFQATT, SNEGSKA (reference sequence). Losses at the gene ends were 5 bases for V and 3 bases for J; bases not matched to a gene: 5. The CDR3 runs to 13 residues. The CDR3 bases are TGCAGTGCTCGACAGGGGTCGTACACTGAAGCTTTCTTT. The encoded protein is CSARQGSYTEAFF.

This clonotype was observed at least ten times. The CDR3 sequence: CASSSLTRLPPSTDTQYF. CDR3 DNA: TGTGCCAGCAGTTCCCTAACAAGACTACCTCCTAGCACAGATACGCAGTATTTT. V usage is TRBV28 and J usage is TRBJ2-3; D may be TRBD2 (5 bases). The CDR3 length is 18 residues. The germline V gene has CDR1 MDHEN and CDR2 SYDVKM. V dropped 4 bases and J dropped 0 bases, with 20 bases sitting between them.

This clonotype was observed a handful of times. The genes are TRBV7-3 and TRBJ2-3, with 14 bases matching TRBD2. Germline CDR1 SGHTA, CDR2 FQGTGA. The CDR3 extends over 16 amino acids. With 5 bases clipped from V and 4 bases from J, the junction kept 5 bases outside the gene matches. This CDR3 reads CASSPRGLAGADTQYF. The CDR3 coding sequence is TGTGCCAGCAGCCCGCGGGGACTAGCGGGAGCAGATACGCAGTATTTT.

This clonotype is a singleton in its sample. This CDR3 is CASSLFPTGEQYF. Written as DNA, the CDR3 is TGTGCCAGCAGTTTATTCCCTACAGGCGAGCAGTACTTC. This rearrangement joins TRBV28 to TRBJ2-7, with a weak D call TRBD1 (5 bases). The CDR3 runs to 13 residues. V shed 1 base and J shed 6 bases, with 10 bases lying between them. Germline V gene data show CDR1 as MDHEN and CDR2 as SYDVKM.

The chain links TRBV24-1 to TRBJ1-1, with no clear D. This CDR3 spans 13 amino acids. V was clipped by 0 bases and J by 6 bases, with 7 bases between them. Germline loops: CDR1 KGHDR, CDR2 SFDVKD. This CDR3 reads CATSDLGGAEAFF. CDR3 DNA sequence: TGTGCCACCAGTGATTTGGGTGGCGCTGAAGCTTTCTTT.

This chain's CDR3 is CASSPRLAGVVGEQFF. CDR3 sequence (DNA): TGTGCCAGCAGTCCCAGACTAGCGGGGGTAGTAGGTGAGCAGTTCTTC. The rearrangement links TRBV27 to TRBJ2-1, with 12 bases identical to TRBD2. The CDR3 has 16 amino acids. V dropped 5 bases and J dropped 9; count of bases not matched to a gene: 11. CDR1 is MNHEY, CDR2 SMNVEV, per germline (reference sequence).

The chain employs TRBV19 and TRBJ2-3; either TRBD1 or TRBD2 may supply D (6 bases each). The CDR3 consists of 14 residues. Trimming left V 0 bases short and J 10 bases short, with 14 bases between. Looked up from germline, CDR1 is LNHDA and CDR2 is SQIVND (reference sequence). The CDR3: CASSIDQLGGAQYF. The DNA for the CDR3 is TGTGCCAGTAGTATAGATCAACTGGGGGGCGCGCAGTATTTT.